A selection of T cell receptor beta chains follows, all from one sample in a study of shared clonotypes between healthy human individuals. Sequenced by immunoSEQ multiplex PCR; TCRdb stores in-frame clones only, minus some. This table has fewer than 500,000 clones, 75% to 80% appearing once. Sample: PBMCs. The receptors shown here come from a woman aged 40 to 50 in good health. Some clones in this sample may be carry-over from other donors' samples. The CDR3 runs from the conserved cysteine through the conserved F or W. The D gene is left open where the match is weak. Some rows mark clone size as missing; the rest say once, few, many or name a class of expanded clone.

abundance: NA
d_gene: TRBD1
v_gene: TRBV7-3
j_gene: TRBJ2-7
CDR3aa: CASSPTGGPYEQYF
CDR3nt: TGTGCCAGCAGCCCCACAGGGGGCCCCTACGAGCAGTACTTC

abundance: NA
d_gene: TRBD1
v_gene: TRBV7-9
j_gene: TRBJ2-5
CDR3aa: CASSLGQGAGETQYF
CDR3nt: TGTGCCAGCAGCTTAGGACAGGGGGCGGGAGAGACCCAGTACTTC

abundance: once
d_gene: NA
v_gene: TRBV5-1
j_gene: TRBJ2-1
CDR3aa: CASSPLGRTYNEQFF
CDR3nt: TGCGCCAGCAGCCCCCTCGGGCGGACCTACAATGAGCAGTTCTTC

abundance: NA
d_gene: TRBD2
v_gene: TRBV5-6
j_gene: TRBJ2-4
CDR3aa: CASSRPGGKNIQYF
CDR3nt: TGTGCCAGCAGCCGGCCCGGGGGGAAAAACATTCAGTACTTC

abundance: few
d_gene: NA
v_gene: TRBV28
j_gene: TRBJ1-1
CDR3aa: CASSFQARGQTEAFF
CDR3nt: TGTGCCAGCAGTTTTCAGGCCCGGGGGCAAACTGAAGCTTTCTTT

abundance: NA
d_gene: TRBD1
v_gene: TRBV11-2
j_gene: TRBJ2-5
CDR3aa: CASSLGSGQGKTQYF
CDR3nt: TGTGCCAGCAGCTTAGGTTCGGGACAGGGAAAGACCCAGTACTTC

abundance: once
d_gene: NA
v_gene: TRBV28
j_gene: TRBJ2-5
CDR3aa: CASNRQSSKETQYF
CDR3nt: TGTGCCAGCAACAGACAGAGCTCCAAAGAGACCCAGTACTTC

abundance: NA
d_gene: TRBD2
v_gene: TRBV5-4
j_gene: TRBJ2-2
CDR3aa: CASSKGLAKNTGELFF
CDR3nt: TGTGCCAGCAGCAAAGGACTAGCGAAAAACACCGGGGAGCTGTTTTTT

abundance: few
d_gene: NA
v_gene: TRBV5-1
j_gene: TRBJ2-7
CDR3aa: CASSLGLDTYEQYF
CDR3nt: TGCGCCAGCAGCTTGGGACTAGATACCTACGAGCAGTACTTC

abundance: NA
d_gene: NA
v_gene: TRBV4-3
j_gene: TRBJ2-7
CDR3aa: CASSQALGYEQYF
CDR3nt: TGCGCCAGCAGCCAAGCCCTGGGTTACGAGCAGTACTTC

abundance: once
d_gene: NA
v_gene: TRBV30
j_gene: TRBJ1-3
CDR3aa: CAWNAGGDTIYF
CDR3nt: TGTGCCTGGAACGCAGGCGGGGACACCATATATTTT

abundance: once
d_gene: TRBD2
v_gene: TRBV5-6
j_gene: TRBJ2-2
CDR3aa: CASSPVGGAPGELFF
CDR3nt: TGTGCCAGCAGTCCGGTCGGGGGGGCACCCGGGGAGCTGTTTTTT

abundance: NA
d_gene: NA
v_gene: TRBV12-2
j_gene: TRBJ2-7
CDR3aa: CASRFSEREAKTYEQYF
CDR3nt: TGTGCAAGTCGCTTTTCCGAGCGGGAGGCGAAAACCTACGAGCAGTACTTC

abundance: many
d_gene: TRBD1
v_gene: TRBV27
j_gene: TRBJ1-2
CDR3aa: CASSWGGGGVYGYTF
CDR3nt: TGTGCCAGCAGTTGGGGAGGGGGCGGAGTCTATGGCTACACCTTC

abundance: once
d_gene: NA
v_gene: TRBV2
j_gene: TRBJ2-7
CDR3aa: CASSEQGRVHEQYF
CDR3nt: TGTGCCAGCAGTGAGCAGGGCAGGGTCCACGAGCAGTACTTC

abundance: NA
d_gene: TRBD1
v_gene: TRBV23-1
j_gene: TRBJ2-4
CDR3aa: CASSQSGTAKRLAKNIQYF
CDR3nt: TGCGCCAGCAGTCAATCGGGGACAGCGAAGAGACTAGCCAAAAACATTCAGTACTTC

abundance: NA
d_gene: NA
v_gene: TRBV15
j_gene: TRBJ1-1
CDR3aa: CATSRDKSGSSF
CDR3nt: TGTGCCACCAGCAGAGATAAATCCGGATCGTCATTT

abundance: few
d_gene: TRBD2
v_gene: TRBV5-1
j_gene: TRBJ2-1
CDR3aa: CASSTTSGRAEQFF
CDR3nt: TGCGCCAGCAGCACTACTAGCGGGAGGGCTGAGCAGTTCTTC

abundance: NA
d_gene: NA
v_gene: TRBV10-3
j_gene: TRBJ2-7
CDR3aa: CAIRIQHTGNEQYF
CDR3nt: TGTGCCATCAGGATCCAACACACTGGGAACGAGCAGTACTTC

abundance: NA
d_gene: NA
v_gene: TRBV6-5
j_gene: TRBJ2-7
CDR3aa: CASSYPPYEQYF
CDR3nt: TGTGCCAGCAGTTACCCGCCATACGAGCAGTACTTC

abundance: NA
d_gene: TRBD1
v_gene: TRBV11-2
j_gene: TRBJ1-3
CDR3aa: CASSLGDRVGNTIYF
CDR3nt: TGTGCCAGCAGCTTAGGGGACAGGGTTGGAAACACCATATATTTT

abundance: NA
d_gene: TRBD1
v_gene: TRBV19
j_gene: TRBJ2-3
CDR3aa: CASSTWTGLTDTQYF
CDR3nt: TGTGCCAGTAGTACCTGGACAGGGCTCACAGATACGCAGTATTTT

abundance: NA
d_gene: NA
v_gene: TRBV19
j_gene: TRBJ1-4
CDR3aa: CASSSLLEEKLFF
CDR3nt: TGTGCCAGTAGTTCTCTACTAGAGGAAAAACTGTTTTTT

abundance: once
d_gene: NA
v_gene: TRBV7-6
j_gene: TRBJ1-5
CDR3aa: CASSLAENQPQHF
CDR3nt: TGTGCCAGCAGCTTAGCCGAAAATCAGCCCCAGCATTTT

abundance: NA
d_gene: NA
v_gene: TRBV28
j_gene: TRBJ2-1
CDR3aa: CASTRPLANNPYNEQFF
CDR3nt: TGTGCCAGCACCCGTCCGCTAGCGAACAACCCCTACAATGAGCAGTTCTTC

abundance: NA
d_gene: NA
v_gene: TRBV5-1
j_gene: TRBJ1-5
CDR3aa: CASSLLGARNQPQHF
CDR3nt: TGCGCCAGCAGCTTGTTGGGGGCTCGCAATCAGCCCCAGCATTTT

abundance: few
d_gene: NA
v_gene: TRBV6-1
j_gene: TRBJ2-3
CDR3aa: CASRRAGHPTDTQYF
CDR3nt: TGTGCCAGCCGTCGTGCGGGCCACCCCACAGATACGCAGTATTTT

abundance: once
d_gene: NA
v_gene: TRBV19
j_gene: TRBJ1-2
CDR3aa: CASSGRGHYGYTF
CDR3nt: TGTGCCAGTAGTGGTCGGGGGCACTATGGCTACACCTTC

abundance: NA
d_gene: NA
v_gene: TRBV27
j_gene: TRBJ2-2
CDR3aa: CASSLEAWGTGELFF
CDR3nt: TGTGCCAGCAGCTTGGAGGCTTGGGGGACCGGGGAGCTGTTTTTT

abundance: once
d_gene: TRBD2
v_gene: TRBV7-9
j_gene: TRBJ2-3
CDR3aa: CASGLAASTDTQYF
CDR3nt: TGTGCCAGCGGGCTAGCGGCTAGCACAGATACGCAGTATTTT

abundance: NA
d_gene: TRBD2
v_gene: TRBV9
j_gene: TRBJ2-5
CDR3aa: CASSQGRGLAGEETQYF
CDR3nt: TGTGCCAGCAGCCAAGGGAGGGGACTAGCGGGAGAAGAGACCCAGTACTTC

abundance: NA
d_gene: TRBD2
v_gene: TRBV4-2
j_gene: TRBJ2-2
CDR3aa: CASSQVSSGNVFGTGELFF
CDR3nt: TGTGCCAGCAGCCAAGTGTCCAGCGGGAATGTGTTTGGGACCGGGGAGCTGTTTTTT

abundance: NA
d_gene: NA
v_gene: TRBV5-8
j_gene: TRBJ2-3
CDR3aa: CASSFSRTDTQYF
CDR3nt: TGTGCCAGCAGCTTCTCCAGAACAGATACGCAGTATTTT